The clone carrying this TCR beta chain is deemed medium-sized. Its specificity is not known. The study built sorted libraries from about 910,000 CD4+ or CD8+ T cells. The data derive from a study of neurological immune-mediated disorders. The CDR3 runs to 13 residues. After removal of 4 bases from V and 5 bases from J, the junction contained 4 bases not matched to a gene. Germline V CDR1 and CDR2: SQVTM, ANQGSEA. A 10-nucleotide random UMI tagged transcripts in template-switch 5'RACE cDNA synthesis. Using its own MiXCR run on the 5' RACE reads, TCRdb lists one record per CDR3 protein. The sample lists about 41,000 distinct CDR3 sequences, approximately 14% occurring once. Study findings and constraints: Expanded clones shared no identical CDR3 amino acid sequences across subjects, which suggested private TCR-beta repertoires in all groups.

The gene calls are TRBV29-1 and TRBJ2-1, with 8 bases that match TRBD1. The sequenced material came from CD4+ T cells from blood. The sequence derives from a woman aged 55-75 years with HTLV-1-associated myelopathy (HAM/TSP). The CDR3 loop reads CSVAQGVDNEQFF. CDR3 nucleotides: TGCAGCGTTGCACAGGGGGTCGACAATGAGCAGTTCTTC.